This TCR beta chain derives from a study of T cells in Graves' hyperthyroidism and ophthalmopathy. CDR1 and CDR2 (germline): DFQATT, SNEGSKA (reference sequence). Trimming shortened V by 0 bases and J by 4 bases, and 11 bases separated the two germline ends. CDR3 length: 14 residues. The TCR beta CDR3 regions underwent amplification using RNA transcripts as the source. Initially, a first-round RT-PCR of the TCR CDR3 employed the HTBI primer set. A single record per CDR3 protein comes from TCRdb applying MiXCR to the multiplex PCR reads. The sample includes 250,000 to 400,000 distinct CDR3 sequences, around 15% of them seen just once.

What was sequenced was blood. This TCR came from a woman aged 35 to 49 with Graves' ophthalmopathy. The chain has TRBV20-1 and TRBJ2-3; tentatively, D is TRBD2 (6 bases). CDR3 DNA: TGCAGTGCTAGAGAGTTGGGACTTCCAGATACGCAGTATTTT. Protein sequence: CSARELGLPDTQYF.